The 26 T cell receptor beta chains below come from one sample, sequenced in a study of blood T cell repertoires in COVID-19. Profiled with immunoSEQ multiplex PCR; TCRdb holds only in-frame clones, not every one. Of approximately 450,000 clones listed, approximately 90% are singletons. The specimen was PBMCs or T cells enriched from blood (not recorded which). The receptors come from a young woman with acute COVID-19.

This clone was detected once. The chain joins TRBV27 to TRBJ2-3; maybe TRBD2 (5 bases). V was pared by 1 base and J by 2 bases, with 10 bases between. CDR3 size: 15 residues. Germline values: CDR1 MNHEY, CDR2 SMNVEV (reference sequence). The CDR3 region has the DNA TGTGCCAGCAGTTTATATGAGGGATTCACAGATACGCAGTATTTT. This encodes CASSLYEGFTDTQYF.

This sequence joins TRBV10-3 and TRBJ1-2; 7 bases align to TRBD1. V lost 2 bases, J lost 7 bases, and 7 bases stayed unmatched. CDR1 ENHRY and CDR2 SYGVKD come from the germline V gene. The CDR3 is made up of 14 amino acids. The CDR3 here is CAISETDRVGGYTF. Here the CDR3 DNA reads TGTGCCATCAGTGAGACCGACAGGGTGGGTGGCTACACCTTC.

In its sample, this clone was seen once. The chain has TRBV30 and TRBJ2-7, with D possibly being TRBD1 (5 bases). From germline, CDR1 is GTSNPN and CDR2 SVGIG (reference sequence). CDR3 size: 13 residues. V lost 0 bases and J lost 5, with 11 bases in between. The CDR3 sequence: CAWSVQGVNEQYF. The CDR3 DNA reads as TGTGCCTGGAGTGTACAAGGGGTCAACGAGCAGTACTTC.

The CDR3 region is CASSYSRLGSSYEQYF. DNA for the CDR3: TGTGCCAGCAGTTACTCCCGTTTGGGGAGCTCCTACGAGCAGTACTTC. The chain uses TRBV6-2 or TRBV6-3 and TRBJ2-7; maybe TRBD2 (5 bases). The CDR3 totals 16 residues. CDR1 and CDR2 from the germline V gene are MNHEY and SVGEGT. V gave up 0 bases and J gave up 0 bases, with 12 bases separating them.

J is TRBJ1-1 and V is TRBV13; D not resolved. The V gene lost 6 bases and the J gene lost 2 bases, with 4 bases spanning the gap. The CDR3 contains 11 residues. Germline V gene lookup returns CDR1 PRHDT and CDR2 FYEKMQ (reference sequence). CDR3 residues: CASRRNTEAFF. The CDR3 region has the DNA TGTGCCAGCAGGAGAAACACTGAAGCTTTCTTT. Full variable domain (rest looked up from reference TRBV13 and TRBJ1-1): AAGVIQSPRHLIKEKRETATLKCYPIPRHDTVYWYQQGPGQDPQFLISFYEKMQSDKGSIPDRFSAQQFSDYHSELNMSSLELGDSALYFCASRRNTEAFFGQGTRLTVV.

The chain links TRBV7-9 to TRBJ2-3; tentative D call: TRBD2 (5 bases). CDR3 length equals 12 residues. The V gene's germline CDR1 is SEHNR and CDR2 FQNEAQ (reference sequence). The V end lost 5 bases, the J end lost 3 bases, and 6 bases lay between the germline ends. CDR3 nucleotides: TGTGCCAGCAGCCCGGGGACAGATACGCAGTATTTT. Translating gives CASSPGTDTQYF.

This rearrangement joins TRBV7-2 to TRBJ1-1; 7 nucleotides align to TRBD1. The J segment lost 11 bases and the V segment lost 3 bases, leaving 18 bases of the junction unmatched. CDR1 is SGHTA, CDR2 FQGNSA, per germline. The CDR3 length is 16 residues. The CDR3 sequence is CASSFRLGGQRVRAFF. The CDR3 region has the DNA TGTGCCAGCAGCTTCCGACTTGGGGGACAGCGGGTGAGGGCTTTCTTT.

J is TRBJ2-3 and V is TRBV3-1 (or the pseudogene TRBV3-2); D is unclear. V lost 1 base to trimming and J lost 3 bases, with 2 bases between them. Germline V lookup: CDR1 LGHDT, CDR2 YNNKEL (reference sequence). This CDR3 is built from 12 residues. CDR3 sequence: CASSQVTDTQYF. CDR3 nucleotides: TGTGCCAGCAGCCAAGTAACAGATACGCAGTATTTT.

The chain employs TRBV10-3 and TRBJ2-5; 10 bases match TRBD1. The CDR3 loop spans 13 amino acids. The ends lost 6 bases at V and 4 bases at J; junction bases unmatched: 2. Per the germline V gene, CDR1 is ENHRY and CDR2 is SYGVKD. The CDR3 loop is CAISRDRGETQYF. CDR3 nucleotide sequence: TGTGCCATCAGCCGGGACAGGGGAGAGACCCAGTACTTC.

This clone showed up just a few times. The V and J genes are TRBV7-2 and TRBJ1-5; no clear D gene. The CDR3 totals 15 residues. The germline gives CDR1 SGHTA, CDR2 FQGNSA. Trimming cost V 1 base and J 0 bases, with 7 bases left between them. The CDR3 loop reads CASSLVADSNQPQHF. The CDR3, as DNA: TGTGCCAGCAGCTTAGTGGCAGATAGCAATCAGCCCCAGCATTTT. Full variable domain (rest looked up from reference TRBV7-2 and TRBJ1-5): GAGVSQSPSNKVTEKGKDVELRCDPISGHTALYWYRQSLGQGLEFLIYFQGNSAPDKSGLPSDRFSAERTGGSVSTLTIQRTQQEDSAVYLCASSLVADSNQPQHFGDGTRLSIL.

This rearrangement joins TRBV29-1 to TRBJ2-3, with 7 bases identical to TRBD2. The CDR3 contains 16 residues. From germline, CDR1 is SQVTM and CDR2 ANQGSEA. V was clipped by 6 bases and J by 0 bases; unmatched bases: 12. For the CDR3, the DNA is TGCAGCGTACGGGGATTGGGGAGGGGTAGCACAGATACGCAGTATTTT. This translates into CSVRGLGRGSTDTQYF.

The J gene is TRBJ2-7, the V gene TRBV7-2; 7 bases line up with TRBD2. The CDR3 is 14 residues long. Germline CDR1 is SGHTA and CDR2 is FQGNSA. Unmatched junction bases numbered 3, after V lost 3 bases and J lost 1 base. Here the CDR3 reads CASSFASGSYEQYF. CDR3 nucleotides: TGTGCCAGCAGCTTCGCTAGCGGTTCCTACGAGCAGTACTTC.

CDR3 in amino acids: CASSEQMTSGDTGELFF. CDR3 sequence (DNA): TGTGCCAGCAGCGAGCAGATGACTAGCGGGGACACCGGGGAGCTGTTTTTT. V and J are TRBV9 and TRBJ2-2, with 11 bases matching TRBD2. J gave up 3 bases and V 3 bases, and 7 bases lay outside the gene matches. The CDR3 has 17 residues. Germline CDR1 SGDLS, CDR2 YYNGEE.

The genes are TRBV5-6 and TRBJ2-5; 7 bases map to TRBD2. Germline CDR1 and CDR2: SGHDT and YYEEEE. The CDR3 length is 13 residues. The trim removed 3 bases at V and 5 bases at J, leaving 4 bases unmatched. CDR3 coding DNA: TGTGCCAGCAGCTCAGCGGGACGGGAGACCCAGTACTTC. Protein product: CASSSAGRETQYF.

The chain links TRBV19 to TRBJ2-1, with D perhaps matching TRBD1 (6 bases). The CDR3 loop spans 13 amino acids. Germline CDR1 reads LNHDA; CDR2 reads SQIVND (reference sequence). V lost 11 bases and J 2 bases, leaving 13 bases between the germline ends. The CDR3 spells CASEGQTYNEQFF. The CDR3 DNA reads TGTGCCTCAGAAGGACAGACCTACAATGAGCAGTTCTTC. The variable domain in full, with the rest retrieved from reference TRBV19 and TRBJ2-1, is DGGITQSPKYLFRKEGQNVTLSCEQNLNHDAMYWYRQDPGQGLRLIYYSQIVNDFQKGDIAEGYSVSREKKESFPLTVTSAQKNPTAFYLCASEGQTYNEQFFGPGTRLTVL.

Only a few counts were recorded for this clone. This sequence joins TRBV6-1 and TRBJ1-2, with 7 bases lining up with TRBD1. Germline V gene data show CDR1 as MNHNS and CDR2 as SASEGT. The CDR3 is made up of 15 amino acids. V trimming: 2 bases; J trimming: 1 base; junction bases outside the gene matches: 4. The CDR3 sequence: CASSETTGVNYGYTF. The CDR3 bases are TGTGCCAGCAGTGAAACCACAGGGGTTAACTATGGCTACACCTTC.

The rearrangement links TRBV5-1 to TRBJ2-7, with a tentative D call TRBD2 (6 bases). The germline CDR1 and CDR2 sequences are SGHRS and YFSETQ. The V gene lost 2 bases and the J gene lost 3 bases, with 12 bases spanning the gap. The CDR3 consists of 14 residues. The CDR3 nucleotides are TGCGCCAGCAGCTTCGCCACTAGCAGCTACGAGCAGTACTTC. Protein product: CASSFATSSYEQYF.

The rearrangement uses TRBV10-3 and TRBJ1-4, with TRBD1 matching 7 bases. V was pared by 6 bases and J by 6 bases, with 1 base of the junction left unmatched. The CDR3 has 12 amino acids. Germline assignment: CDR1 ENHRY and CDR2 SYGVKD. CDR3: CAISQGDEKLFF. In DNA, the CDR3 is TGTGCCATCAGCCAGGGGGATGAAAAACTGTTTTTT.

This clone was picked up a small number of times. The CDR3 DNA reads as TGCGCCAGCAGCTTGAAAGAGCAGGGAGGGTATGAAAAACTGTTTTTT. This codes for CASSLKEQGGYEKLFF. The rearrangement links TRBV5-1 to TRBJ1-4; a weak D match, TRBD1 (5 bases). Germline V gives CDR1 SGHRS, CDR2 YFSETQ. Trimming removed 1 base at V and 6 bases at J, with 16 bases between. This CDR3 contains 16 residues.

The gene calls are TRBV28 and TRBJ2-1; D is ambiguous. Trimming shortened V by 3 bases and J by 3 bases, and 3 bases separated the two germline ends. The CDR3 is made up of 12 amino acids. CDR1 is MDHEN, CDR2 SYDVKM, per germline. The CDR3, as DNA: TGTGCCAGCAGTTTCCTCTACAATGAGCAGTTCTTC. This encodes CASSFLYNEQFF.

This clone turned up a few times. The chain recombines TRBV7-9 with TRBJ2-1, with D tentatively TRBD1 (6 bases). Deletions cut 0 bases from V and 6 bases from J, with 12 bases between. Germline V lookup: CDR1 SEHNR, CDR2 FQNEAQ (reference sequence). The CDR3 is made up of 15 amino acids. The CDR3 nucleotides are TGTGCCAGCAGCTTAGCACAGGGATGGGGCAATGAGCAGTTCTTC. Residues: CASSLAQGWGNEQFF.

The rearrangement uses TRBV5-6 and TRBJ2-7; 10 bases fit TRBD1. This CDR3 has 18 amino acids. With V trimmed by 1 base and J by 1 base, 11 bases remained unmatched. The germline V gene encodes CDR1 SGHDT and CDR2 YYEEEE. The CDR3 loop reads CASSLPRVRDRGSYEQYF. In DNA, the CDR3 is TGTGCCAGCAGCTTGCCCAGGGTGCGGGACAGGGGATCCTACGAGCAGTACTTC. Complete variable domain (other parts from reference TRBV5-6 and TRBJ2-7): DAGVTQSPTHLIKTRGQQVTLRCSPKSGHDTVSWYQQALGQGPQFIFQYYEEEERQRGNFPDRFSGHQFPNYSSELNVNALLLGDSALYLCASSLPRVRDRGSYEQYFGPGTRLTVT.

The J gene is TRBJ2-1, the V gene TRBV28; the match to TRBD2 covers 9 bases. The length of the CDR3 is 19 residues. The germline V gene has CDR1 MDHEN and CDR2 SYDVKM. After removal of 5 bases from V and 4 bases from J, the junction contained 18 bases not matched to a gene. CDR3 DNA sequence: TGTGCCAGCAGTACCCACCGTGTGGCGCGGGAGGGCCGTTACAATGAGCAGTTCTTC. Residues: CASSTHRVAREGRYNEQFF.

The CDR3 sequence is CASSWGQRGKPQHF. The CDR3 DNA is TGTGCCAGCAGTTGGGGGCAGAGGGGGAAGCCCCAGCATTTT. V usage is TRBV6-5 and J usage is TRBJ1-5; maybe TRBD1 (6 bases). V was trimmed by 4 bases and J by 8 bases, leaving 15 bases between them. Germline V gives CDR1 MNHEY, CDR2 SVGAGI. CDR3 length: 14 residues.

This chain uses TRBV6-2 or TRBV6-3 with TRBJ2-5; 9 bases match TRBD2. CDR3 length: 19 amino acids. V trimming: 2 bases; J trimming: 3 bases; junction bases outside the gene matches: 16. Germline V lookup: CDR1 MNHEY, CDR2 SVGEGT. This CDR3 reads CASSYPLQGLAGGKETQYF. The CDR3 DNA sequence: TGTGCCAGCAGTTACCCGCTACAGGGGCTGGCGGGAGGGAAAGAGACCCAGTACTTC.

The gene calls are TRBV6-5 and TRBJ2-3; 9 bases are shared with TRBD1. V was clipped by 5 bases and J by 2 bases; unmatched bases: 5. The CDR3 consists of 15 residues. CDR1 is MNHEY, CDR2 SVGAGI, per germline. CDR3 nucleotide sequence: TGTGCCAGCAGTCTTGACAGGGGGGTCACAGATACGCAGTATTTT. It codes for CASSLDRGVTDTQYF.